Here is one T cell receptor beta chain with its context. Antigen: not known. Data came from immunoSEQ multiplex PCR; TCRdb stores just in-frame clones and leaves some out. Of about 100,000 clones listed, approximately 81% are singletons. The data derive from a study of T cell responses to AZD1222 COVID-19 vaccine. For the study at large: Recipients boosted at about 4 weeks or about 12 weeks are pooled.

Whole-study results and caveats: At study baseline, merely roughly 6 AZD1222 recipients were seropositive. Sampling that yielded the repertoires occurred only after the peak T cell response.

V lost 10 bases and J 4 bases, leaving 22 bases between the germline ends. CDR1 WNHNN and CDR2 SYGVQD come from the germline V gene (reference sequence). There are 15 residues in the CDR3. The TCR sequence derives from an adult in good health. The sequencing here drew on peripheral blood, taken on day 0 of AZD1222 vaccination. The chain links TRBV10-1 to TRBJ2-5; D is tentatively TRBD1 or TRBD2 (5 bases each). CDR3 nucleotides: TGCGCCACCCCACGCCGGGACGAGGGGCGAGAGACCCAGTACTTC. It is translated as CATPRRDEGRETQYF.